These 26 T cell receptor beta chains originate from one sample sequenced in a study of blood T cell repertoires in COVID-19. Assay: immunoSEQ multiplex PCR; the TCRdb copy retains only in-frame clones and omits some. The data contain 90,000 to 120,000 clones, about four fifths of them singletons. Sequencing was carried out using peripheral blood. These receptors all stem from a man aged 60 to 69 with acute or convalescent COVID-19.

The chain is built from TRBV28 and TRBJ1-4; the D gene is possibly TRBD1 (5 bases). This CDR3 spans 19 amino acids. The V end lost 6 bases, the J end lost 3 bases, and 26 bases lay between the germline ends. From germline, CDR1 is MDHEN and CDR2 SYDVKM. CDR3 in amino acids: CASSSTTIPGRGSNEKLFF. The CDR3 DNA reads as TGTGCCAGCAGCTCGACGACCATACCAGGGAGGGGATCTAATGAAAAACTGTTTTTT. The whole variable domain, remainder taken from reference TRBV28 and TRBJ1-4, is DVKVTQSSRYLVKRTGEKVFLECVQDMDHENMFWYRQDPGLGLRLIYFSYDVKMKEKGDIPEGYSVSREKKERFSLILESASTNQTSMYLCASSSTTIPGRGSNEKLFFGSGTQLSVL.

The chain recombines TRBV27 with TRBJ1-6; TRBD1 matches at 11 bases. Trimming removed 2 bases from V and 7 bases from J; junction bases left unmatched: 4. The germline V gene has CDR1 MNHEY and CDR2 SMNVEV (reference sequence). The CDR3 contains 16 residues. CDR3 in DNA: TGTGCCAGCAGTTTACGGGGACAGGGGGGGAATTCACCCCTCCACTTT. Translation gives CASSLRGQGGNSPLHF.

The genes are TRBV30 and TRBJ1-2; 8 bases are shared with TRBD1. The CDR3 is 18 residues long. With V trimmed by 2 bases and J by 1 base, 15 bases remained unmatched. The V gene's germline CDR1 is GTSNPN and CDR2 SVGIG (reference sequence). CDR3 sequence (DNA): TGTGCCTGGAGTCCTGACCGGGACAGGACTCTACTTAACTATGGCTACACCTTC. Its protein product is CAWSPDRDRTLLNYGYTF.

The chain employs TRBV28 and TRBJ2-7, with D maybe TRBD2 (5 bases). This CDR3 is 12 amino acids long. Germline V gives CDR1 MDHEN, CDR2 SYDVKM. V lost 6 bases, J lost 3 bases, and 9 bases lay in between. The CDR3 sequence is CASRWGDYEQYF. CDR3 nucleotide sequence: TGTGCCAGCAGGTGGGGAGACTACGAGCAGTACTTC.

V gene TRBV2 combines with J gene TRBJ1-2, with 8 bases lining up with TRBD1. Germline V CDR1 and CDR2: SNHLY, FYNNEI. With V trimmed by 9 bases and J by 6 bases, 9 bases remained unmatched. The CDR3 loop spans 13 amino acids. The CDR3 bases are TGTGCCAGTCGTAGAGACAGGGGCGATGGCTACACCTTC. Its translation: CASRRDRGDGYTF.

The rearrangement joins TRBV7-2 to TRBJ1-5, with D unclear. The length of the CDR3 is 14 residues. Germline V lookup: CDR1 SGHTA, CDR2 FQGNSA. The V end lost 5 bases, the J end lost 3 bases, and 11 bases lay between the germline ends. DNA of the CDR3: TGTGCCAGCAGCCCTCAGACTTACAATCAGCCCCAGCATTTT. Amino acid sequence: CASSPQTYNQPQHF.

V and J are TRBV7-8 and TRBJ2-1; no clear D gene. Looked up from germline, CDR1 is SGHVS and CDR2 is FQNEAQ. Trimming left V 5 bases short and J 0 bases short, with 14 bases between. The CDR3 runs 16 residues. The CDR3 reads CASSLKTWSSYNEQFF. CDR3 sequence (DNA): TGTGCCAGCAGCCTAAAAACCTGGAGCTCCTACAATGAGCAGTTCTTC. The whole variable domain, filled in from reference TRBV7-8 and TRBJ2-1, reads GAGVSQSPRYKVAKRGQDVALRCDPISGHVSLFWYQQALGQGPEFLTYFQNEAQLDKSGLPSDRFFAERPEGSVSTLKIQRTQQEDSAVYLCASSLKTWSSYNEQFFGPGTRLTVL.

V usage is TRBV27 and J usage is TRBJ1-2; 8 nucleotides line up with TRBD1. Germline V CDR1 and CDR2: MNHEY, SMNVEV (reference sequence). Losses at the gene ends were 5 bases for V and 6 bases for J; bases not matched to a gene: 8. There are 14 residues in the CDR3. The CDR3: CASSRQGAKNGYTF. In nucleotides, the CDR3 is TGTGCCAGCAGTCGCCAGGGGGCGAAAAATGGCTACACCTTC.

V gene TRBV5-6 combines with J gene TRBJ2-2; D possibly corresponds to TRBD1 (6 bases). The CDR3 loop spans 16 amino acids. With 0 bases removed from V and 2 bases from J, the gap between germline ends came to 11 bases. Germline V gene sequence: CDR1 SGHDT, CDR2 YYEEEE. In DNA, the CDR3 is TGTGCCAGCAGCTTGGGCGAGGGGGTAAACACCGGGGAGCTGTTTTTT. This gives the protein CASSLGEGVNTGELFF. The full variable domain, its missing parts supplied by reference TRBV5-6 and TRBJ2-2, is DAGVTQSPTHLIKTRGQQVTLRCSPKSGHDTVSWYQQALGQGPQFIFQYYEEEERQRGNFPDRFSGHQFPNYSSELNVNALLLGDSALYLCASSLGEGVNTGELFFGEGSRLTVL.

In this sample, this clone turned up a few times. The chain joins TRBV2 to TRBJ1-5; 7 nucleotides match TRBD1. Germline V gene lookup returns CDR1 SNHLY and CDR2 FYNNEI. The CDR3 sequence is 14 residues long. Trimming removed 6 bases from V and 6 bases from J; junction bases left unmatched: 8. DNA for the CDR3: TGTGCCAGCAGAGAAACAGGGGTTCCTCAGCCCCAGCATTTT. Protein: CASRETGVPQPQHF.

The chain uses TRBV9 and TRBJ1-1, with 9 bases matching TRBD1. The V gene end was trimmed by 4 bases and the J gene end by 5 bases; junction bases not matched to a gene: 15. The CDR3 is 17 amino acids. Germline V gene lookup returns CDR1 SGDLS and CDR2 YYNGEE. As DNA, the CDR3 is TGTGCCAGCAGCCCCGGGACAGGGTTTGGTTTTTGGACTGAAGCTTTCTTT. Protein product: CASSPGTGFGFWTEAFF.

This clone was picked up one time. The rearrangement uses TRBV7-3 and TRBJ1-1, with TRBD1 as a possible D gene (5 bases). With 6 bases removed from V and 2 bases from J, the gap between germline ends came to 10 bases. This CDR3 spans 13 amino acids. Per germline, CDR1 SGHTA and CDR2 FQGTGA. CDR3 residues: CASSFQGNTEAFF. The CDR3 nucleotides read TGTGCCAGCAGTTTCCAGGGAAACACTGAAGCTTTCTTT.

This clone was counted between two and nine times. The rearrangement joins TRBV7-2 to TRBJ2-1; 7 bases align to TRBD1. The V segment lost 6 bases and the J segment 2 bases; nucleotides outside the gene matches: 4. Germline V gene data show CDR1 as SGHTA and CDR2 as FQGNSA. The CDR3 has 14 amino acids. CDR3 region: CASSPGTAYNEQFF. The DNA for the CDR3 is TGTGCCAGCAGTCCCGGGACAGCCTACAATGAGCAGTTCTTC.

J is TRBJ1-4 and V is TRBV30, with a tentative D call TRBD1 (6 bases). The V gene lost 3 bases and the J gene lost 8 bases, with 16 bases spanning the gap. This CDR3 contains 14 residues. Germline V lookup: CDR1 GTSNPN, CDR2 SVGIG (reference sequence). CDR3 sequence: CAWRLGGAGEKLFF. In DNA, the CDR3 is TGTGCCTGGAGGTTAGGGGGGGCAGGCGAAAAACTGTTTTTT.

The V gene is TRBV4-2, the J gene TRBJ2-3; D gene unclear. Germline loops: CDR1 LGHNA, CDR2 YNFKEQ. The CDR3 consists of 13 residues. V shed 0 bases and J shed 4 bases, with 5 bases lying between them. This CDR3 is CASSQEGADTQYF. The CDR3 DNA reads TGTGCCAGCAGCCAAGAGGGCGCAGATACGCAGTATTTT.

The chain employs TRBV30 and TRBJ1-4, with a weak D call TRBD1 (5 bases). Trimming removed 4 bases at V and 5 bases at J, with 8 bases between. CDR3 length: 12 amino acids. Germline values: CDR1 GTSNPN, CDR2 SVGIG (reference sequence). The CDR3 nucleotides are TGTGCCTGGAACAGGCAAAATGAAAAACTGTTTTTT. It encodes CAWNRQNEKLFF.

The gene calls are TRBV5-1 and TRBJ1-2; D may be TRBD1 (5 bases). This CDR3 is built from 13 residues. Deletions cut 2 bases from V and 2 bases from J, with 7 bases between. CDR1 is SGHRS, CDR2 YFSETQ, per germline. Here the CDR3 reads CASSFPGNYGYTF. The CDR3 DNA reads as TGCGCCAGCAGCTTCCCAGGGAACTATGGCTACACCTTC.

As regards this clone: Compared with germline, one end of the junction differs, possibly owing to a read error. This sequence joins TRBV20-1 and TRBJ2-3; tentatively, D is TRBD2 (6 bases). The CDR3 consists of 11 residues. Germline assignment: CDR1 DFQATT and CDR2 SNEGSKA (reference sequence). In DNA form, the CDR3 reads TGCAGTGCTAGATCGGGAGATTCGCAGTATTTT. Translating it yields CSARSGDSQYF.

A few counts support this clone. This chain uses TRBV4-1 with TRBJ2-7; D is undetermined. Trimming left V 0 bases short and J 0 bases short, with 9 bases between. The CDR3 has 15 residues. Per the germline V gene, CDR1 is MGHRA and CDR2 is YSYEKL. CDR3 coding DNA: TGCGCCAGCAGCCAAGAGCGGCTGACCTCCTACGAGCAGTACTTC. This translates into CASSQERLTSYEQYF.

The chain joins TRBV29-1 to TRBJ2-2, with a weak D call TRBD1 (6 bases). The V end was cut by 5 bases, the J end by 14 bases, with 24 bases between. The CDR3 contains 14 residues. Germline loops: CDR1 SQVTM, CDR2 ANQGSEA. CDR3 in DNA: TGCAGCGTTAAGTTAGGACAGACCCTGGTGGATCTGTTTTTT. Its protein product is CSVKLGQTLVDLFF.

This clone has only a few counts. The CDR3 loop is CASSLSGLAGDPYEQYF. CDR3 nucleotides: TGTGCCAGCAGCTTATCCGGACTAGCGGGAGACCCCTACGAGCAGTACTTC. The chain links TRBV7-2 to TRBJ2-7; the match to TRBD2 covers 13 bases. V dropped 2 bases and J dropped 2; count of bases not matched to a gene: 6. CDR3 length equals 17 residues. CDR1 is SGHTA, CDR2 FQGNSA, per germline. Supplemented by reference TRBV7-2 and TRBJ2-7, the full variable domain reads GAGVSQSPSNKVTEKGKDVELRCDPISGHTALYWYRQSLGQGLEFLIYFQGNSAPDKSGLPSDRFSAERTGGSVSTLTIQRTQQEDSAVYLCASSLSGLAGDPYEQYFGPGTRLTVT.

The chain combines TRBV25-1 with TRBJ1-2; possibly TRBD1 for D (5 bases). The V gene's germline CDR1 is MGHDK and CDR2 SYGVNS. This CDR3 is built from 13 residues. V dropped 3 bases and J dropped 8 bases, with 13 bases sitting between them. CDR3 sequence (DNA): TGTGCCAGCAGTGATGAGACCCAGGGCGGCTACACCTTC. It codes for CASSDETQGGYTF.

This clone was found once. CDR3 coding DNA: TGTGCCAGCAGCTATCTAGCGGGAGGAAACACAGATACGCAGTATTTT. It codes for CASSYLAGGNTDTQYF. The rearrangement uses TRBV7-3 and TRBJ2-3, with 11 bases lining up with TRBD2. Trimming at V came to 4 bases and at J to 2 bases, leaving 5 bases not matched to a gene. Germline lookup yields CDR1 SGHTA and CDR2 FQGTGA. CDR3 length: 16 residues.

This rearrangement joins TRBV3-1 (or the pseudogene TRBV3-2) to TRBJ1-1; 9 nucleotides line up with TRBD1. The CDR3 has 15 amino acids. Germline V gene sequence: CDR1 LGHDT, CDR2 YNNKEL (reference sequence). Unmatched junction bases numbered 6, after V lost 1 base and J lost 6 bases. The CDR3 is CASSQAGTGRAEAFF. In DNA, the CDR3 is TGTGCCAGCAGCCAAGCAGGGACAGGGAGGGCTGAAGCTTTCTTT.

The chain couples TRBV19 to TRBJ2-7; TRBD2 matches 9 bases. The CDR3 has 15 residues. Germline V gives CDR1 LNHDA, CDR2 SQIVND (reference sequence). V dropped 5 bases and J dropped 7; count of bases not matched to a gene: 12. CDR3 in DNA: TGTGCCAGTAGTGCTCGGGGTAGCGGGAGTCTGGAGCAGTACTTC. It yields the protein CASSARGSGSLEQYF.

This rearrangement joins TRBV19 to TRBJ2-5; a weak D match, TRBD2 (5 bases). The CDR3 is made up of 14 amino acids. The germline gives CDR1 LNHDA, CDR2 SQIVND (reference sequence). V was pared by 0 bases and J by 7 bases, with 12 bases between. The CDR3 region is CASSIDRNRGTQYF. The DNA for the CDR3 is TGTGCCAGTAGTATAGACCGAAACCGGGGGACCCAGTACTTC.